This TCR beta chain was retrieved from a study of siplizumab effects on memory and regulatory T cells. Findings and limits, study-wide: Siplizumab significantly reduced alloreactive sequences traceable to unstimulated CD4+ memory cells. For siplizumab cultures, the suppressive function of their proliferating Tregs was not confirmed. Naive T cells seemed more diverse than memory cells and seemed major alloresponse contributors.

The data were produced by immunoSEQ multiplex PCR, yet TCRdb's version contains in-frame clones alone and is incomplete. The data show tens of thousands of clones, approximately 97% seen once. V lost 1 base and J lost 8, with 20 bases in between. Germline V gene data show CDR1 as SGHVS and CDR2 as FNYEAQ. The CDR3 runs 16 residues. Of note for this clone: The antigen remains unidentified.

The sequence derives from a human donor in good health. The chain combines TRBV7-6 with TRBJ1-2, with a weak D call TRBD1 (6 bases). Specimen: naive CD8+ T cells sorted from blood. CDR3 region: CASSLESGASVGGYTF. The CDR3 DNA reads TGTGCCAGCAGCTTAGAGTCAGGGGCCTCCGTCGGGGGCTACACCTTC.